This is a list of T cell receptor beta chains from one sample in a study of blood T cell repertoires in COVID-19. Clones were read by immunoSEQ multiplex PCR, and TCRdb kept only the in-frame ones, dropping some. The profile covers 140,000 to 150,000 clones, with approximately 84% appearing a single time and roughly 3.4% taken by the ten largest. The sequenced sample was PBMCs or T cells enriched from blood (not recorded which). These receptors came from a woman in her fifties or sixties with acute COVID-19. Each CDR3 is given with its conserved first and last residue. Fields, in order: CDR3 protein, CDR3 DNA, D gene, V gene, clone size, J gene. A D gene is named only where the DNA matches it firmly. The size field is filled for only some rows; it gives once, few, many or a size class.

CDR3aa: CASGTGDRRPYEQYF
CDR3nt: TGTGCCAGCGGTACTGGGGACAGGAGACCCTACGAGCAGTACTTC
d_gene: TRBD1
v_gene: TRBV9
abundance: NA
j_gene: TRBJ2-7

CDR3aa: CASSFSGVTDTQYF
CDR3nt: TGTGCCAGCAGCTTTAGCGGGGTCACAGATACGCAGTATTTT
d_gene: TRBD2
v_gene: TRBV7-2
abundance: NA
j_gene: TRBJ2-3

CDR3aa: CASSLDSYNEKLFF
CDR3nt: TGCGCCAGCAGCTTGGACAGTTATAATGAAAAACTGTTTTTT
d_gene: NA
v_gene: TRBV5-1
abundance: NA
j_gene: TRBJ1-4

CDR3aa: CASSQSSGSSYNEQFF
CDR3nt: TGTGCCAGCAGCCAAAGTAGCGGGTCCTCCTACAATGAGCAGTTCTTC
d_gene: TRBD2
v_gene: TRBV3-1/TRBV3-2
abundance: many
j_gene: TRBJ2-1

CDR3aa: CSVLDRVNTGELFF
CDR3nt: TGCAGCGTCCTGGACAGGGTGAACACCGGGGAGCTGTTTTTT
d_gene: TRBD1
v_gene: TRBV29-1
abundance: NA
j_gene: TRBJ2-2

CDR3aa: CAISAQQGRDGYTF
CDR3nt: TGTGCCATCAGTGCCCAACAGGGAAGGGATGGCTACACCTTC
d_gene: NA
v_gene: TRBV10-3
abundance: NA
j_gene: TRBJ1-2

CDR3aa: CASSEQENYGYTF
CDR3nt: TGTGCCAGCAGCGAACAGGAAAACTATGGCTACACCTTC
d_gene: NA
v_gene: TRBV7-9
abundance: NA
j_gene: TRBJ1-2

CDR3aa: CASSLTSGTQPYNEQFF
CDR3nt: TGTGCCAGCAGCTTGACTAGCGGGACGCAACCTTACAATGAGCAGTTCTTC
d_gene: TRBD2
v_gene: TRBV5-4
abundance: NA
j_gene: TRBJ2-1

CDR3aa: CASSLGEGTEAFF
CDR3nt: TGTGCCAGCAGCCTTGGAGAGGGAACTGAAGCTTTCTTT
d_gene: NA
v_gene: TRBV4-2
abundance: NA
j_gene: TRBJ1-1

CDR3aa: CASSPQRGPYNEQFF
CDR3nt: TGTGCCAGCAGTCCCCAGCGGGGCCCCTACAATGAGCAGTTCTTC
d_gene: TRBD2
v_gene: TRBV6-7
abundance: NA
j_gene: TRBJ2-1

CDR3aa: CASSLSHTNTGELFF
CDR3nt: TGCGCCAGCAGCTTGTCACATACGAACACCGGGGAGCTGTTTTTT
d_gene: NA
v_gene: TRBV5-1
abundance: NA
j_gene: TRBJ2-2

CDR3aa: CASSPREGGTGELFF
CDR3nt: TGTGCCAGCAGCCCGAGGGAGGGGGGCACCGGGGAGCTGTTTTTT
d_gene: NA
v_gene: TRBV9
abundance: NA
j_gene: TRBJ2-2

CDR3aa: CASTPRGGIAYEQYF
CDR3nt: TGTGCCAGCACCCCCCGAGGCGGGATAGCCTACGAGCAGTACTTC
d_gene: NA
v_gene: TRBV25-1
abundance: once
j_gene: TRBJ2-7

CDR3aa: CASSPWREGREQYF
CDR3nt: TGTGCCAGCAGCCCATGGCGGGAGGGCCGGGAGCAGTACTTC
d_gene: TRBD2
v_gene: TRBV6-6
abundance: NA
j_gene: TRBJ2-7

CDR3aa: CASSISEEQETQYF
CDR3nt: TGTGCCAGCAGCATCAGCGAGGAGCAAGAGACCCAGTACTTC
d_gene: NA
v_gene: TRBV7-2
abundance: NA
j_gene: TRBJ2-5

CDR3aa: CATRAAGSTDTQYF
CDR3nt: TGTGCCACCAGAGCAGCGGGAAGCACAGATACGCAGTATTTT
d_gene: TRBD2
v_gene: TRBV24-1
abundance: NA
j_gene: TRBJ2-3

CDR3aa: CASSYGLTGVLNTEAFF
CDR3nt: TGTGCCAGCAGTTACGGGCTGACAGGGGTCCTGAACACTGAAGCTTTCTTT
d_gene: TRBD1
v_gene: TRBV6-2/TRBV6-3
abundance: NA
j_gene: TRBJ1-1

CDR3aa: CASSLQTGDTEAFF
CDR3nt: TGTGCCAGCAGCTTGCAGACGGGGGACACTGAAGCTTTCTTT
d_gene: NA
v_gene: TRBV7-9
abundance: many
j_gene: TRBJ1-1

CDR3aa: CATLSDRGLYEQYF
CDR3nt: TGTGCCACCCTGAGCGACAGGGGGCTATACGAGCAGTACTTC
d_gene: TRBD1
v_gene: TRBV2
abundance: NA
j_gene: TRBJ2-7

CDR3aa: CATESREQYF
CDR3nt: TGTGCCACCGAGTCGCGGGAGCAGTACTTC
d_gene: NA
v_gene: TRBV24-1
abundance: NA
j_gene: TRBJ2-7